Described below is a single TCR beta chain sequence and its context. What it binds is unknown. This entry is derived from a study of shared clonotypes between healthy human individuals. Study as a whole: Per donor, CD8 memory used one plate, CD8 naive used two, CD4 memory used three and CD4 naive used three. The study, taken as a whole, reports: A few donors had around 5.5% of their naive CD4 clonotypes in common.

Per the study methods: Junction-only sequences without quality scores were provided by ImmunoSEQ, so filtering was different. Produced via immunoSEQ multiplex PCR; TCRdb's table is partial and in-frame only. That table is the source of V, J and clone size, and D and trimming were worked out from the DNA. The sample contains a few million clones, over 90% of which appear only once. The V segment lost 2 bases and the J segment 7 bases; nucleotides outside the gene matches: 5. Germline CDR1 MGHRA, CDR2 YSYEKL. The CDR3 loop spans 14 amino acids. CD45RA+ naive and CD45RA-negative memory subsets were separated from CD4+ cells.

The chain recombines TRBV4-1 with TRBJ2-7, with 10 bases fitting TRBD2. This clonotype originated in a man younger than 35 in good health. Some clones in this sample may be carry-over from other donors' samples. The sequencing input was naive CD4+ T cells from PBMCs. Subset reported: CD45RA+ positively selected. For the CDR3, the DNA is TGCGCCAGCAGCCAACTAGCGGGAGTGGAAGAGCAGTACTTC. It codes for CASSQLAGVEEQYF.